This record covers a single T cell receptor beta chain. The entry originates in a study of blood T cell repertoires in COVID-19. V was clipped by 0 bases and J by 2 bases; unmatched bases: 17. Germline lookup yields CDR1 MGHRA and CDR2 YSYEKL. CDR3 length equals 21 residues. Per the original data handling: Amplification of reference gene primers was used by the study to estimate nucleated cell counts. The data were produced by immunoSEQ multiplex PCR, yet TCRdb's version contains in-frame clones alone and is incomplete. The DNA was the basis for D and trimming; V, J and clone size are from that table. Here the sample spans roughly 120,000 clones, around nine tenths being singletons.

Sequencing was done on a sample of peripheral blood. The chain employs TRBV4-1 and TRBJ2-3, with TRBD2 matching over 10 bases. The TCR sequence derives from a man in his fifties or sixties with COVID-19, enrolled during active disease. The CDR3 reads CASSQELGDQAGGMDTDTQYF. CDR3 DNA sequence: TGCGCCAGCAGCCAAGAGTTAGGGGACCAAGCGGGAGGGATGGACACAGATACGCAGTATTTT.